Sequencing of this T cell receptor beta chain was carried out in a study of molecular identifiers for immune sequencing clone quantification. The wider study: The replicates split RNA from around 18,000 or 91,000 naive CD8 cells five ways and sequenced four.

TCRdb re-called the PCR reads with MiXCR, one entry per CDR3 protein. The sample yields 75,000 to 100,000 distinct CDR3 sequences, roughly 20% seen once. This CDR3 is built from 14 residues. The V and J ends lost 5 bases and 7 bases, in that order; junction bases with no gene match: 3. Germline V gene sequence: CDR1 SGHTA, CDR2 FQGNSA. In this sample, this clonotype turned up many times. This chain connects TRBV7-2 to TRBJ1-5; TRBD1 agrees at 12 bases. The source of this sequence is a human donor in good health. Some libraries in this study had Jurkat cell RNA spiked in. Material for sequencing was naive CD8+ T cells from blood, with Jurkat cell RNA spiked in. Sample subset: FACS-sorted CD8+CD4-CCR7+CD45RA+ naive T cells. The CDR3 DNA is TGTGCCAGCAGCGATGGGACAGGGGGCCAGCCCCAGCATTTT. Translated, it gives CASSDGTGGQPQHF.